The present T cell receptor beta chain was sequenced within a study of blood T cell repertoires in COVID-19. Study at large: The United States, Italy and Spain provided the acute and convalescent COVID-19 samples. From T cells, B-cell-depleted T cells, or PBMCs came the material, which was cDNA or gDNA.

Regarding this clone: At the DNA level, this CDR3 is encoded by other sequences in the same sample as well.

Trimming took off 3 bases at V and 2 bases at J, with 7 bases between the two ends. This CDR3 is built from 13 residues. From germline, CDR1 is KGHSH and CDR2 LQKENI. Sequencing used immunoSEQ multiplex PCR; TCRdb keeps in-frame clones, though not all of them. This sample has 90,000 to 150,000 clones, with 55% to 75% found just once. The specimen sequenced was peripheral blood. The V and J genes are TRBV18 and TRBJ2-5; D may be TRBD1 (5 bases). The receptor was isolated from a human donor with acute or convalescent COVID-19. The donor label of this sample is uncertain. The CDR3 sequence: CASSPGLQETQYF. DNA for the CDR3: TGTGCCAGCTCACCGGGGCTTCAAGAGACCCAGTACTTC.